Below are 24 T cell receptor beta chains sequenced from a single sample in a study of response to subunit inactivated influenza vaccine (dated by TCRdb to the late 2010s). Library generation was performed with RT-PCR. The listed sequencing device is Illumina HiSeq 2500. TCRdb itself trimmed the public reads at Q25 with fastp, ran MiXCR and retained productive beta chains. Rows with one shared CDR3 protein collapse into an entry with the most common genes and DNA. The sample has a few hundred thousand distinct CDR3 sequences on record, about 10% of them singletons. The ten biggest clones cover approximately 9.9% of the sample. This sample also belongs to another study, concerning T cells expressing NK-cell markers. As the second paper documents: TCR beta cDNA libraries were prepared using 5'RACE template switching, which introduced a universal primer site and unique molecular identifiers.

Sequencing used PBMCs from blood, obtained on the day of vaccination. These receptor sequences come from a man aged 50 to 60 who received an inactivated influenza vaccine. Donor details come from another sample of the same person, matched by shared clones.

The table lists this clonotype with many counts. The chain combines TRBV7-9 with TRBJ2-2, with 9 bases fitting TRBD2. CDR3 length: 16 amino acids. CDR1 is SEHNR, CDR2 FQNEAQ, per germline (reference sequence). The trim removed 7 bases at V and 5 bases at J, leaving 11 bases unmatched. The CDR3 spells CASTPGIAGETGELFF. CDR3 nucleotide sequence: TGTGCCAGCACCCCCGGGATAGCGGGAGAGACCGGGGAGCTGTTTTTT.

The rearrangement joins TRBV21-1 to TRBJ2-5; the table's TRBD1 call for D was not verified on the DNA. TRBV21-1 is a pseudogene locus. The length of the CDR3 is 17 residues. The CDR3 sequence: CASSCPQGDSLQETQYF. The CDR3 DNA is TGTGCCAGCAGCTGTCCCCAAGGCGACAGCCTACAAGAGACCCAGTACTTC.

This clonotype was seen more than once but under ten times. V is TRBV4-3 and J is TRBJ2-7; D gene uncertain. Trimming shortened V by 4 bases and J by 3 bases, and 13 bases separated the two germline ends. CDR3 length equals 14 residues. CDR1 is LGHNA, CDR2 YSLEER, per germline. CDR3 nucleotides: TGCGCCAGCAGCCCTTCTTCTTCCTACTACGAGCAGTACTTC. Translating it yields CASSPSSSYYEQYF.

This clonotype has at least ten counts. This chain links TRBV29-1 with TRBJ2-7; 8 bases are a match to TRBD1. Losses at the gene ends were 8 bases for V and 2 bases for J; bases not matched to a gene: 23. Germline loops: CDR1 SQVTM, CDR2 ANQGSEA. The CDR3 extends over 18 amino acids. DNA for the CDR3: TGCAGCATATCAATAAGCGTTGCCGCGACAGGGGTCCCCTACGAGCAGTACTTC. This translates into CSISISVAATGVPYEQYF.

This clonotype was found a few times. The chain links TRBV12-3 or TRBV12-4 to TRBJ2-5; TRBD2 matches 7 bases. This CDR3 has 14 amino acids. J lost 1 base, V lost 4 bases, and 3 bases had no gene match. CDR3 residues: CASSWRGTQETQYF. DNA of the CDR3: TGTGCCAGCAGTTGGCGGGGGACCCAAGAGACCCAGTACTTC.

The chain recombines TRBV20-1 with TRBJ1-2; 10 nucleotides align to TRBD1. The V gene's germline CDR1 is DFQATT and CDR2 SNEGSKA (reference sequence). V trimming: 3 bases; J trimming: 6 bases; junction bases outside the gene matches: 7. CDR3 length: 14 amino acids. Here the CDR3 DNA reads TGCAGTGCTAGCGGGGGACAGGGGTTAAATGGCTACACCTTC. As protein: CSASGGQGLNGYTF.

This clonotype showed up just a few times. The chain links TRBV5-6 to TRBJ1-1; 7 bases line up with TRBD1. The CDR3 loop spans 16 amino acids. Trimming cost V 4 bases and J 1 base; bases outside gene matches: 10. Germline V CDR1 and CDR2: SGHDT, YYEEEE. The CDR3 here is CASSQLNRGANTEAFF. The CDR3 nucleotides are TGTGCCAGCAGCCAACTAAACAGGGGAGCGAACACTGAAGCTTTCTTT.

The CDR3 here is CASSQDWGQPYNEQFF. In DNA, the CDR3 is TGTGCCAGCAGCCAAGATTGGGGACAGCCCTACAATGAGCAGTTCTTC. The rearrangement links TRBV3-1 to TRBJ2-1; 7 bases match TRBD1. Per germline, CDR1 LGHDT and CDR2 YNNKEL (reference sequence). Losses at the gene ends were 0 bases for V and 2 bases for J; bases not matched to a gene: 4. The CDR3 is 16 amino acids.

This clonotype occurred a few times. The CDR3 sequence is CASSSGTGALENTEAFF. As DNA, the CDR3 is TGTGCCAGCAGCTCCGGGACAGGGGCACTGGAGAACACTGAAGCTTTCTTT. The chain combines TRBV7-9 with TRBJ1-1; TRBD1 aligns across 10 bases. Trimming removed 4 bases from V and 1 base from J; junction bases left unmatched: 9. CDR3 length equals 17 residues. Germline V gene sequence: CDR1 SEHNR, CDR2 FQNEAQ (reference sequence). The entire variable domain, with the rest obtained from reference TRBV7-9 and TRBJ1-1, is as follows: DTGVSQNPRHKITKRGQNVTFRCDPISEHNRLYWYRQTLGQGPEFLTYFQNEAQLEKSRLLSDRFSAERPKGSFSTLEIQRTEQGDSAMYLCASSSGTGALENTEAFFGQGTRLTVV.

This clonotype turned up a few times. The rearrangement links TRBV5-1 to TRBJ2-7, with D possibly being TRBD1 (5 bases). Germline CDR1 is SGHRS and CDR2 is YFSETQ. This CDR3 region has 14 residues. Trimming removed 0 bases at V and 2 bases at J, with 9 bases between. The CDR3 DNA reads as TGCGCCAGCAGCTTGGACTGGGGCCCCTACGAGCAGTACTTC. Translating gives CASSLDWGPYEQYF.

At least ten counts were recorded for this clonotype. This rearrangement joins TRBV5-5 to TRBJ1-6; 9 bases match TRBD1. J lost 10 bases, V lost 4 bases, and 6 bases had no gene match. CDR1 is SGHKS and CDR2 is YYEKEE in the germline V gene (reference sequence). This CDR3 is built from 14 residues. The CDR3 region is CASSPGQGPSPLHF. The CDR3 nucleotides read TGTGCCAGCAGCCCGGGACAGGGTCCATCACCCCTCCACTTT.

In this sample, this clonotype turned up a few times. V usage is TRBV5-1 and J usage is TRBJ2-2; D is ambiguous. CDR1 is SGHRS, CDR2 YFSETQ, per germline. This CDR3 has 16 amino acids. Trimming stripped 4 bases from V and 4 bases from J, with 17 bases between. DNA of the CDR3: TGCGCCAGCAGCCCCGAAAAAGTCTTAAGCACCGGGGAGCTGTTTTTT. It yields the protein CASSPEKVLSTGELFF.

The rearrangement uses TRBV6-1 and TRBJ2-7; D unresolved. The CDR3 contains 13 residues. Per germline, CDR1 MNHNS and CDR2 SASEGT. The V and J ends lost 2 bases and 4 bases respectively, with 9 bases between them. Written as DNA, the CDR3 is TGTGCCAGCAGTGAATACCAAACTTACGAGCAGTACTTC. It is translated as CASSEYQTYEQYF.

This clonotype was seen repeatedly, ten times or more. This chain uses TRBV29-1 with TRBJ2-5; D is possibly TRBD1 (5 bases). Per germline, CDR1 SQVTM and CDR2 ANQGSEA. The CDR3 extends over 15 amino acids. V was cut by 2 bases and J by 5 bases, with 18 bases left in between. CDR3 in amino acids: CSVENPRGIGETQYF. CDR3 sequence (DNA): TGCAGCGTTGAAAACCCAAGGGGAATTGGGGAGACCCAGTACTTC.

This chain joins TRBV28 and TRBJ2-3; D is perhaps TRBD1 or TRBD2 (5 bases each). Germline CDR1 reads MDHEN; CDR2 reads SYDVKM. The CDR3 spans 17 residues. Trimming took off 4 bases at V and 2 bases at J, with 19 bases between the two ends. CDR3 region: CASSSRKPGPSTDTQYF. DNA for the CDR3: TGTGCCAGCAGTTCAAGGAAACCGGGGCCGTCCACAGATACGCAGTATTTT.

There are a few counts of this clonotype. V gene TRBV6-2 or TRBV6-3 combines with J gene TRBJ2-1; D gene ambiguous. V was clipped by 6 bases and J by 7 bases, with 10 bases between them. The CDR3 runs 12 residues. Germline lookup yields CDR1 MNHEY and CDR2 SVGEGT. The CDR3 spells CASSHTLNEQFF. The CDR3 region has the DNA TGTGCCAGCAGCCACACGCTTAATGAGCAGTTCTTC.

The chain has TRBV4-2 and TRBJ2-1, with 11 bases matching TRBD1. The J segment lost 6 bases and the V segment lost 0 bases, leaving 4 bases of the junction unmatched. The CDR3 covers 16 residues. Germline V CDR1 and CDR2: LGHNA, YNFKEQ. CDR3: CASSQDLGTGGNEQFF. CDR3 nucleotides: TGTGCCAGCAGCCAAGATCTAGGGACAGGGGGCAATGAGCAGTTCTTC.

The chain couples TRBV2 to TRBJ2-3; 8 bases fit TRBD2. From germline, CDR1 is SNHLY and CDR2 FYNNEI. The J segment lost 4 bases and the V segment lost 3 bases, leaving 3 bases of the junction unmatched. CDR3 size: 14 residues. The DNA of the CDR3 is TGTGCCAGCAGTGATCCCGGGGGGGCAGATACGCAGTATTTT. Residues: CASSDPGGADTQYF.

This clonotype was seen a few times. The chain joins TRBV7-9 to TRBJ2-2; D is unresolved. CDR1 is SEHNR, CDR2 FQNEAQ, per germline (reference sequence). This CDR3 is built from 17 residues. V was trimmed by 1 base and J by 0 bases, leaving 12 bases between them. The CDR3: CASSLDYEYANTGELFF. Written as DNA, the CDR3 is TGTGCCAGCAGCTTAGATTACGAGTACGCGAACACCGGGGAGCTGTTTTTT. The full variable domain, in which reference TRBV7-9 and TRBJ2-2 provide the parts outside the CDR3, is DTGVSQNPRHKITKRGQNVTFRCDPISEHNRLYWYRQTLGQGPEFLTYFQNEAQLEKSRLLSDRFSAERPKGSFSTLEIQRTEQGDSAMYLCASSLDYEYANTGELFFGEGSRLTVL.

This clonotype was detected ten times or more. The chain employs TRBV24-1 and TRBJ2-4; D call uncertain. CDR3 size: 11 residues. Germline values: CDR1 KGHDR, CDR2 SFDVKD. Trimming left V 11 bases short and J 7 bases short, with 11 bases between. The CDR3, as DNA: TGTGCCAACTCCCTCTATAACATTCAGTACTTC. Translated, it gives CANSLYNIQYF.

This clonotype was seen many times. The V and J genes are TRBV3-1 and TRBJ2-2; D is perhaps TRBD1 (5 bases). CDR3 length: 13 amino acids. V was cut by 3 bases and J by 6 bases, with 8 bases left in between. CDR1 and CDR2 (germline): LGHDT, YNNKEL (reference sequence). Here the CDR3 DNA reads TGTGCCAGCAGCCAGCCAGGGTCCGGGGAGCTGTTTTTT. Its protein product is CASSQPGSGELFF.

The chain has TRBV4-1 and TRBJ2-5, with TRBD1 identical over 7 bases. The CDR3 covers 15 residues. Per the germline V gene, CDR1 is MGHRA and CDR2 is YSYEKL. Unmatched junction bases numbered 5, after V lost 3 bases and J lost 1 base. The CDR3 DNA reads TGCGCCAGCAGCCAGCCTGGGACAGTCCAAGAGACCCAGTACTTC. Its protein product is CASSQPGTVQETQYF.

The chain combines TRBV20-1 with TRBJ2-7; 11 bases are a match to TRBD2. The junction had 13 bases not matched to a gene; V was cut back by 6 bases and J by 0 bases. CDR1 is DFQATT, CDR2 SNEGSKA, per germline (reference sequence). The CDR3 consists of 17 residues. The CDR3 spells CSALRTSGYISSYEQYF. DNA of the CDR3: TGCAGTGCCCTAAGGACTAGCGGGTACATAAGCTCCTACGAGCAGTACTTC.

The V call is TRBV7-9, the J call TRBJ2-4; either TRBD1 or TRBD2 may supply D (5 bases each). The V end was cut by 0 bases, the J end by 7 bases, with 13 bases between. The CDR3 extends over 15 amino acids. CDR1 SEHNR and CDR2 FQNEAQ come from the germline V gene (reference sequence). The CDR3 DNA reads TGTGCCAGCAGCTTAGCGGGACCTTTAGCCAACATTCAGTACTTC. It is translated as CASSLAGPLANIQYF.